A single sample gave rise to the 25 T cell receptor beta chains below, sequenced in a study of OX40 agonist ivuxolimab in advanced cancers. The repertoire was sequenced with immunoSEQ multiplex PCR; TCRdb's copy has only in-frame clones and lacks some. The sample includes about 88,000 clones, approximately 85% of them seen just once. The sequences come from CD4+ or CD8+ T cells sorted from blood, collected in a trial of the OX40 agonist ivuxolimab. The receptors shown here come from an adult with an advanced solid tumor such as melanoma, head and neck, liver or kidney cancer.

The CDR3, as DNA: TGTGCCAGCAGCGAGGCAGGAGCCTACAATGAGCAGTTCTTC. Protein product: CASSEAGAYNEQFF. The V and J genes are TRBV28 and TRBJ2-1, with D uncertain. This CDR3 has 14 amino acids. The germline CDR1 and CDR2 sequences are MDHEN and SYDVKM. V was shortened by 6 bases and J by 2 bases, with 11 bases between the two germline ends.

This clone was seen just once. The chain joins TRBV7-3 to TRBJ2-1; 11 bases are a match to TRBD1. With 6 bases clipped from V and 6 bases from J, the junction kept 7 bases outside the gene matches. The germline gives CDR1 SGHTA, CDR2 FQGTGA. This CDR3 contains 15 residues. The CDR3 sequence: CASSWTGGAGNEQFF. The CDR3 DNA sequence: TGTGCCAGCAGTTGGACAGGGGGCGCCGGCAATGAGCAGTTCTTC.

A few counts support this clone. The V gene is TRBV19, the J gene TRBJ1-2; TRBD1 matches 8 bases. V dropped 7 bases and J dropped 8; count of bases not matched to a gene: 9. Germline V gene lookup returns CDR1 LNHDA and CDR2 SQIVND (reference sequence). The CDR3 has 13 amino acids. The CDR3 loop reads CASTPDRVGGYTF. CDR3 DNA sequence: TGTGCCAGTACCCCGGACAGGGTAGGAGGCTACACCTTC.

This chain joins TRBV4-3 and TRBJ1-5; D uncertain. The germline gives CDR1 LGHNA, CDR2 YSLEER. Trimming pared 1 base from V and 3 bases from J, leaving 10 bases between. CDR3 length: 15 residues. The CDR3 sequence is CASSQVRQLNQPQHF. The DNA of the CDR3 is TGCGCCAGCAGCCAAGTGAGGCAGCTCAATCAGCCCCAGCATTTT.

J is TRBJ2-2 and V is TRBV9, with D possibly TRBD2 on 6 matching bases. Trimming pared 5 bases from V and 1 base from J, leaving 9 bases between. The CDR3 loop spans 14 amino acids. Looked up from germline, CDR1 is SGDLS and CDR2 is YYNGEE. CDR3 sequence reads: CASRRRGNTGELFF. The CDR3 nucleotides are TGTGCCAGCAGGAGGCGGGGGAACACCGGGGAGCTGTTTTTT.

This chain connects TRBV6-6 to TRBJ1-1; D remains unclear. CDR1 and CDR2 from the germline V gene are MNHNY and SVGAGI (reference sequence). Trimming shortened V by 3 bases and J by 6 bases, and 11 bases separated the two germline ends. This CDR3 comprises 13 residues. This CDR3 is CASSYGEMAEAFF. Written as DNA, the CDR3 is TGTGCCAGCAGTTATGGGGAGATGGCTGAAGCTTTCTTT.

The chain links TRBV29-1 to TRBJ2-5; no firm D call. Trimming cost V 2 bases and J 4 bases, with 11 bases left between them. CDR1 is SQVTM, CDR2 ANQGSEA, per germline. CDR3 size: 13 residues. The CDR3 DNA sequence: TGCAGCGTTGAATGGCATAAAGGAGAGACCCAGTACTTC. Translation gives CSVEWHKGETQYF.

This rearrangement joins TRBV5-1 to TRBJ2-3; 7 bases align to TRBD1. The CDR3 consists of 15 residues. Germline CDR1 and CDR2: SGHRS and YFSETQ. With V trimmed by 6 bases and J by 2 bases, 9 bases remained unmatched. The CDR3 nucleotides are TGCGCCAGCAATCAGATGGGACAGCCCACAGATACGCAGTATTTT. It specifies CASNQMGQPTDTQYF.

The chain uses TRBV7-9 and TRBJ2-5; D might be TRBD2 (5 bases). With 3 bases removed from V and 1 base from J, the gap between germline ends came to 9 bases. The CDR3 extends over 14 amino acids. Germline CDR1 is SEHNR and CDR2 is FQNEAQ (reference sequence). The CDR3 nucleotides read TGTGCCAGCAGCTTTTCGACTACCCAAGAGACCCAGTACTTC. It translates to CASSFSTTQETQYF.

This rearrangement joins TRBV27 to TRBJ1-2, with no clear D. CDR3 length: 13 residues. Trimming removed 5 bases from V and 8 bases from J, with 15 bases in between. Looked up from germline, CDR1 is MNHEY and CDR2 is SMNVEV (reference sequence). CDR3 sequence reads: CASSPRSSGGYTF. CDR3 bases: TGTGCCAGCAGTCCCAGGAGCTCGGGGGGCTACACCTTC.

The chain employs TRBV5-4 and TRBJ2-6; D is tentatively TRBD1 or TRBD2 (5 bases each). This CDR3 is built from 15 residues. Germline loops: CDR1 SGHNT, CDR2 YYREEE (reference sequence). The V and J ends lost 6 bases and 0 bases respectively, with 10 bases between them. The CDR3, as DNA: TGTGCCAGCACCTCTGGGGGCTCTGGGGCCAACGTCCTGACTTTC. Translated: CASTSGGSGANVLTF.

This chain connects TRBV27 to TRBJ1-1; D might be TRBD1 (6 bases). In germline, CDR1 is MNHEY, CDR2 SMNVEV (reference sequence). Trimming removed 7 bases from V and 3 bases from J, with 15 bases in between. The CDR3 length is 14 residues. Written as DNA, the CDR3 is TGTGCCAGCAAGGGGAGGGGGTCTTACACTGAAGCTTTCTTT. Encoded protein: CASKGRGSYTEAFF.

V is TRBV5-1 and J is TRBJ2-5; no reliable D call. V was trimmed by 3 bases and J by 5 bases, leaving 17 bases between them. Looked up from germline, CDR1 is SGHRS and CDR2 is YFSETQ. The CDR3 totals 15 residues. CDR3 loop: CASSSGLGHGETQYF. The DNA of the CDR3 is TGCGCCAGCAGCTCCGGCCTGGGCCACGGGGAGACCCAGTACTTC.

This chain connects TRBV6-1 to TRBJ1-1, with TRBD1 identical over 8 bases. Looked up from germline, CDR1 is MNHNS and CDR2 is SASEGT. CDR3 length equals 14 residues. The V segment lost 5 bases and the J segment 1 base; nucleotides outside the gene matches: 3. The CDR3 DNA reads as TGTGCCAGCAGTCCTGGACAGGGGAACACTGAAGCTTTCTTT. Protein sequence: CASSPGQGNTEAFF.

This CDR3 reads CASSLESSGYEQYF. CDR3 bases: TGTGCCAGCAGCTTAGAGTCTAGCGGTTACGAGCAGTACTTC. The chain links TRBV11-3 to TRBJ2-7; 7 nucleotides match TRBD2. V gave up 0 bases and J gave up 4 bases; unmatched junction bases: 3. The CDR3 runs to 14 residues. Germline V gives CDR1 SGHNT, CDR2 YENEEA.

The chain links TRBV7-2 to TRBJ2-1; TRBD2 matches 11 bases. The CDR3 consists of 15 residues. The J segment lost 2 bases and the V segment lost 6 bases, leaving 3 bases of the junction unmatched. Germline V lookup: CDR1 SGHTA, CDR2 FQGNSA. CDR3 sequence: CASSPSGRTYNEQFF. As DNA, the CDR3 is TGTGCCAGCAGTCCTAGCGGGAGGACCTACAATGAGCAGTTCTTC.

V gene TRBV18 combines with J gene TRBJ1-1, with D unresolved. The V end was cut by 6 bases, the J end by 0 bases, with 5 bases between. The CDR3 extends over 12 amino acids. Germline assignment: CDR1 KGHSH and CDR2 LQKENI. CDR3 in DNA: TGTGCCAGCTCTACGATGAACACTGAAGCTTTCTTT. This sequence encodes CASSTMNTEAFF.

The chain employs TRBV11-2 and TRBJ1-6; tentatively, D is TRBD1 (6 bases). Trimming cost V 4 bases and J 7 bases, with 14 bases left between them. The CDR3 extends over 15 amino acids. Germline V gives CDR1 SGHAT, CDR2 FQNNGV. In nucleotides, the CDR3 is TGTGCCAGCAGCTCTACAGGGAGAGGGAATTCACCCCTCCACTTT. This sequence encodes CASSSTGRGNSPLHF.

V gene TRBV19 combines with J gene TRBJ1-5; unclear D gene. Germline V gene data show CDR1 as LNHDA and CDR2 as SQIVND (reference sequence). The CDR3 is 12 amino acids. Deletions cut 3 bases from V and 6 bases from J, with 6 bases between. This CDR3 is CASSILGQPQHF. The CDR3 region has the DNA TGTGCCAGTAGTATCTTGGGTCAGCCCCAGCATTTT.

The rearrangement joins TRBV19 to TRBJ2-1; 9 bases line up with TRBD2. The junction had 10 bases not matched to a gene; V was cut back by 5 bases and J by 8 bases. Germline CDR1 is LNHDA and CDR2 is SQIVND (reference sequence). This CDR3 is 15 amino acids long. As DNA, the CDR3 is TGTGCCAGTAGTTCGCGCGGGAGGGCTATCCATGAGCAGTTCTTC. Protein sequence: CASSSRGRAIHEQFF. Full variable domain (missing parts from reference TRBV19 and TRBJ2-1): DGGITQSPKYLFRKEGQNVTLSCEQNLNHDAMYWYRQDPGQGLRLIYYSQIVNDFQKGDIAEGYSVSREKKESFPLTVTSAQKNPTAFYLCASSSRGRAIHEQFFGPGTRLTVL.

The chain is built from TRBV5-1 and TRBJ2-1, with D possibly being TRBD2 (7 bases). Trimming removed 0 bases from V and 7 bases from J, with 14 bases in between. CDR1 and CDR2 from the germline V gene are SGHRS and YFSETQ. The CDR3 spans 15 residues. The DNA for the CDR3 is TGCGCCAGCAGCTTGGCCGGGGGGCCCCGGAATGAGCAGTTCTTC. It is translated as CASSLAGGPRNEQFF.

The V gene is TRBV5-1, the J gene TRBJ1-3, with D maybe TRBD1 (5 bases). This CDR3 is 14 amino acids long. The V end was cut by 0 bases, the J end by 8 bases, with 12 bases between. Germline values: CDR1 SGHRS, CDR2 YFSETQ. The CDR3 DNA reads as TGCGCCAGCAGCTTGGTGGCAGGGAAAGACACCATATATTTT. Its protein product is CASSLVAGKDTIYF.

V and J are TRBV6-1 and TRBJ2-5, with a weak D call TRBD1 (6 bases). Germline CDR1 reads MNHNS; CDR2 reads SASEGT. CDR3 length equals 13 residues. V lost 6 bases to trimming and J lost 2 bases, with 10 bases between them. CDR3 protein: CASSPGTQETQYF. CDR3 DNA: TGTGCCAGCAGCCCCGGGACACAAGAGACCCAGTACTTC.

The J gene is TRBJ1-1, the V gene TRBV18; D may be TRBD1 (5 bases). Per germline, CDR1 KGHSH and CDR2 LQKENI. This CDR3 is 15 amino acids long. The V gene lost 3 bases and the J gene lost 0 bases, with 11 bases spanning the gap. Here the CDR3 DNA reads TGTGCCAGCTCACCTCCGGGGGGATTGAACACTGAAGCTTTCTTT. This sequence encodes CASSPPGGLNTEAFF.

The V call is TRBV5-1, the J call TRBJ1-4; the D is unclear. This CDR3 spans 16 amino acids. The V end lost 0 bases, the J end lost 7 bases, and 16 bases lay between the germline ends. Germline CDR1 is SGHRS and CDR2 is YFSETQ. CDR3 nucleotides: TGCGCCAGCAGCTTGGATTTAGTTGGAGTCACTGAAAAACTGTTTTTT. Protein: CASSLDLVGVTEKLFF.